The 10 T cell receptor beta chains given below trace back to one sample, sequenced in a study of cytomegalovirus exposure and HLA in healthy donors. PCR involved 60 Vbeta and 13 Jbeta primers. The repertoire was sequenced with immunoSEQ multiplex PCR; TCRdb's copy has only in-frame clones and lacks some. The listing records 50,000 to 70,000 clones. The specimen sequenced was PBMCs. These receptors came from a male donor in good health and CMV-seronegative.

The chain carries TRBV7-2 and TRBJ2-5; 11 nucleotides align to TRBD2. The end of the DNA is better explained by TRBJ2-7, so the J call may be wrong. CDR1 SGHTA and CDR2 FQGNSA come from the germline V gene. This CDR3 is built from 18 residues. The CDR3 region is CASSSNPNSGRDYYEQYF. In DNA form, the CDR3 reads TGTGCCAGCAGCTCGAACCCCAATAGCGGGAGGGACTACTACGAGCAGTACTTC.

This clone is medium-sized (0.01 to 0.1%) by frequency. At one boundary the junction diverges from the germline segment, which might be a read error. The chain employs TRBV19 and TRBJ2-1; 14 bases align to TRBD2. Germline lookup yields CDR1 LNHDA and CDR2 SQIVND (reference sequence). The CDR3 is 17 amino acids. CDR3 residues: CASSLGTSGSSDNEQFF. CDR3 in DNA: TGTGCCAGTAGTCTTGGGACTAGCGGGAGCTCCGACAATGAGCAGTTCTTC.

This sequence joins TRBV15 and TRBJ2-3; weak D call: TRBD2 (7 bases). Trimming cost V 3 bases and J 2 bases, with 18 bases left between them. This CDR3 has 17 residues. Germline CDR1 reads LNHNV; CDR2 reads YYDKDF (reference sequence). The CDR3 region has the DNA TGTGCCACCAGCAGGGGCGGGGATGGGGGGGCCACAGATACGCAGTATTTT. Translated: CATSRGGDGGATDTQYF.

Notes on this clone: Compared with germline, one end of the junction differs, possibly owing to a read error. The chain links TRBV5-6 to TRBJ2-4; D possibly corresponds to TRBD2 (7 bases). This CDR3 has 17 residues. Per germline, CDR1 SGHDT and CDR2 YYEEEE. CDR3 sequence (DNA): TGTGCCAGCAGCCTGCTTGGGGGGGCGCGGGACAAAAACATTCAGTCCTTC. This encodes CASSLLGGARDKNIQSF.

The V and J genes are TRBV4-3 and TRBJ2-3, with 13 bases matching TRBD2. Trimming cost V 0 bases and J 4 bases; bases outside gene matches: 4. This CDR3 region has 17 residues. Germline V CDR1 and CDR2: LGHNA, YSLEER. CDR3: CASSQEGLAGSADTQYF. The CDR3 bases are TGCGCCAGCAGCCAAGAGGGACTAGCGGGGAGTGCAGATACGCAGTATTTT.

V gene TRBV5-5 combines with J gene TRBJ2-7, with TRBD2 matching 8 bases. The V gene's germline CDR1 is SGHKS and CDR2 YYEKEE (reference sequence). CDR3 length: 15 residues. Losses at the gene ends were 4 bases for V and 3 bases for J; bases not matched to a gene: 9. CDR3 nucleotide sequence: TGTGCCAGCAGCCCCGCGGACCGGGAGGGCTACGAGCAGTACTTC. Translation: CASSPADREGYEQYF.

This rearrangement joins TRBV12-5 to TRBJ2-2; the D is unclear. Germline loops: CDR1 LGHNT, CDR2 FRNRAP. The CDR3 contains 14 residues. The V end was cut by 0 bases, the J end by 6 bases, with 8 bases between. CDR3 in DNA: TGTGCTAGTGGTTTGGTAAGCTCCCCCGGGGAGCTGTTTTTT. Its protein is CASGLVSSPGELFF.

With regard to this clone: Germline is not matched at one junction end, which may reflect a read error. The chain uses TRBV5-1 and TRBJ1-5; 7 bases agree with TRBD1. This CDR3 is built from 15 residues. Germline V gene data show CDR1 as SGHRS and CDR2 as YFSETQ. CDR3 residues: CASSSSGQDNQHQHF. The CDR3 nucleotides read TGCGCCAGCAGCTCCAGTGGACAGGACAATCAGCACCAGCATTTT.

The gene calls are TRBV30 and TRBJ1-1; unclear D gene. Trimming removed 3 bases from V and 5 bases from J, with 19 bases in between. The germline V gene has CDR1 GTSNPN and CDR2 SVGIG (reference sequence). The CDR3 is 15 amino acids. The CDR3 DNA sequence: TGTGCCTGGAGGTTTACAGATCGAGCATATACTGAAGCTTTCTTT. Translating gives CAWRFTDRAYTEAFF.

The chain uses TRBV19 and TRBJ2-7; D gene ambiguous. The CDR3 runs to 13 residues. Germline values: CDR1 LNHDA, CDR2 SQIVND (reference sequence). Trimming removed 5 bases at V and 4 bases at J, with 12 bases between. CDR3 residues: CASSDNDRYEQYF. In nucleotides, the CDR3 is TGTGCCAGTAGTGACAACGACCGGTACGAGCAGTACTTC.